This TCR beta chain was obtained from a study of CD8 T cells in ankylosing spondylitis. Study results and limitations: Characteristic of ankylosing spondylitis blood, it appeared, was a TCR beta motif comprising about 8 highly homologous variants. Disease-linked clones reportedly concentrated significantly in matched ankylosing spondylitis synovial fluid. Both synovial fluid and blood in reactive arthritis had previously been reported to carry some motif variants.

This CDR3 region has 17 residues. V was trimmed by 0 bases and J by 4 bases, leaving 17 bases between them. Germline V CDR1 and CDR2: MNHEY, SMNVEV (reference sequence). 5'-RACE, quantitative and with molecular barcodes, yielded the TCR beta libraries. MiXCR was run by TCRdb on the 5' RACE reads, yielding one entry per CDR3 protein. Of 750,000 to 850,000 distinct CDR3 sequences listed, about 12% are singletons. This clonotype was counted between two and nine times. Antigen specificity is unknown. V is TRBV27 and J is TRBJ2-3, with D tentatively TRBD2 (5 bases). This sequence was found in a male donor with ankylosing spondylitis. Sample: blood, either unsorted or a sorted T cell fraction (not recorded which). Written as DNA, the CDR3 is TGTGCCAGCAGTTTATCGAGGTATAGAGGGATGGCAGATACGCAGTATTTT. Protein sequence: CASSLSRYRGMADTQYF.